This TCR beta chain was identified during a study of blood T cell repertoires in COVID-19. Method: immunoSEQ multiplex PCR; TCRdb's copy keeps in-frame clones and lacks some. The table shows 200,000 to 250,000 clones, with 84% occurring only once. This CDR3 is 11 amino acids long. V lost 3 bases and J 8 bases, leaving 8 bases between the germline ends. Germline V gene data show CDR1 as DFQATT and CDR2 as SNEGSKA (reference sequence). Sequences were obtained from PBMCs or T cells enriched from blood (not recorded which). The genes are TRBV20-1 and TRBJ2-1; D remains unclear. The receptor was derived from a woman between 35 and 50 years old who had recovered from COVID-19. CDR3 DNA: TGCAGTGCTAGTCACATGCATGAGCAGTTCTTC. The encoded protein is CSASHMHEQFF.